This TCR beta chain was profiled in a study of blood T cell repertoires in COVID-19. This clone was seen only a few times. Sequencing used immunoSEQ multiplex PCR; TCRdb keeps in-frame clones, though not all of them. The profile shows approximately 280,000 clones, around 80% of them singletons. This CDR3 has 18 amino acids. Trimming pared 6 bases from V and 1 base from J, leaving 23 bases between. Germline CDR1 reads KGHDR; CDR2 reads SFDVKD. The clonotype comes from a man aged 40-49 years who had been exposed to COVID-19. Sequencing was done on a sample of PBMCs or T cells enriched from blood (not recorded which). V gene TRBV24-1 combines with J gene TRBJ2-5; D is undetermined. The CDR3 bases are TGTGCCACCAGTATTCACCACGAGTGGCGGTTTGTCCAAGAGACCCAGTACTTC. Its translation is CATSIHHEWRFVQETQYF.